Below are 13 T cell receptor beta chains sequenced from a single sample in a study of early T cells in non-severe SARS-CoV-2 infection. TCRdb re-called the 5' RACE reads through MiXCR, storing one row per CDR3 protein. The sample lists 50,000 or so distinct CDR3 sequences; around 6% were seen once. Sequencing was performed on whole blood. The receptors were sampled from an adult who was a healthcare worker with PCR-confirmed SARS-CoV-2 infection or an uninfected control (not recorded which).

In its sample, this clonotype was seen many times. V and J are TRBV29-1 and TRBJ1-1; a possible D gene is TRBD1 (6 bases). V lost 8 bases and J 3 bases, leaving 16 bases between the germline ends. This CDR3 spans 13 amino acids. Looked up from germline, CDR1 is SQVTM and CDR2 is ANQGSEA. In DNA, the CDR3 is TGCAGCTCGGCCGGGGGCACGGACACTGAAGCTTTCTTT. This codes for CSSAGGTDTEAFF.

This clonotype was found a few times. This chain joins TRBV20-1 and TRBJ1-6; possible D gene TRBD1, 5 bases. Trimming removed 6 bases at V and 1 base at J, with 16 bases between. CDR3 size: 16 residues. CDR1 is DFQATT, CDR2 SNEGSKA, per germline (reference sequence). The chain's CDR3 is CSALGGVRSYNSPLHF. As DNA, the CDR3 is TGCAGTGCCCTCGGGGGGGTTAGGTCCTATAATTCACCCCTCCACTTT.

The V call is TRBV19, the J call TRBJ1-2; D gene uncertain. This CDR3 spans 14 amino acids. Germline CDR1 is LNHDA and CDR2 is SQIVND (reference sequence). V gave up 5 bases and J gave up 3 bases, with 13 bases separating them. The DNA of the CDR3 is TGTGCCAGTAGTCAACGGCCGAACTACTATGGCTACACCTTC. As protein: CASSQRPNYYGYTF.

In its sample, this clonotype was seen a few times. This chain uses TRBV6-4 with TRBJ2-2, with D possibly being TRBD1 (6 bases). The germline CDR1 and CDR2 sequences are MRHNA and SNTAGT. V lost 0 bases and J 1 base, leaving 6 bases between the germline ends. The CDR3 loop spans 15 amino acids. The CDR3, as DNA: TGTGCCAGCAGTGACTCGGGACAGAACACCGGGGAGCTGTTTTTT. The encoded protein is CASSDSGQNTGELFF.

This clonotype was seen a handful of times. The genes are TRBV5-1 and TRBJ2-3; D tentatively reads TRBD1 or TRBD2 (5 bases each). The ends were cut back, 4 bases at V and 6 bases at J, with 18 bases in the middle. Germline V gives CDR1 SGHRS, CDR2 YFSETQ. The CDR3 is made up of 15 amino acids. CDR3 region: CASSKGPSLVDTQYF. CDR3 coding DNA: TGCGCCAGCAGCAAGGGACCGTCCCTGGTGGATACGCAGTATTTT.

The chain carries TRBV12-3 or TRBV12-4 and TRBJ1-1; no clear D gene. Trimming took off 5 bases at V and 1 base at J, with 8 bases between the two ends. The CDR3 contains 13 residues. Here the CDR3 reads CASSPRQNTEAFF. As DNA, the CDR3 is TGTGCCAGCAGTCCCAGGCAGAACACTGAAGCTTTCTTT.

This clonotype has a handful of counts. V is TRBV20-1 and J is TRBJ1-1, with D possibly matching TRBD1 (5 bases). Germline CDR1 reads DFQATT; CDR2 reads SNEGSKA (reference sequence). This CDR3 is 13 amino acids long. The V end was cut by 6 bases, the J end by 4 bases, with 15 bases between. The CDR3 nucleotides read TGCAGTGCGCGGGGGGTCCGGGGCACTGAAGCTTTCTTT. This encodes CSARGVRGTEAFF.

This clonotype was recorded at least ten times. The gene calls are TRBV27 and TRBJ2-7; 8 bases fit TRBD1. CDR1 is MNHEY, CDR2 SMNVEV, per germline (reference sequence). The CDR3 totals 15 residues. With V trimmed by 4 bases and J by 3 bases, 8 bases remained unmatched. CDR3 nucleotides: TGTGCCAGCAGTTCCCCCGGGACAGGTGACTACGAGCAGTACTTC. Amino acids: CASSSPGTGDYEQYF.

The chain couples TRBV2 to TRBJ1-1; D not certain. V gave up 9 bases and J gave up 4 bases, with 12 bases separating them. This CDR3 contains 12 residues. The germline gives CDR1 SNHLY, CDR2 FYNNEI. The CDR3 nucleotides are TGTGCCAGGACGGATGGGGTCACTGAAGCTTTCTTT. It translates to CARTDGVTEAFF.

CDR3 bases: TGCAGTGCTAGAGAGTCACGGGACTCCTACGAGCAGTACTTC. It encodes CSARESRDSYEQYF. The chain recombines TRBV20-1 with TRBJ2-7; perhaps TRBD2 as D (5 bases). The CDR3 spans 14 residues. Per the germline V gene, CDR1 is DFQATT and CDR2 is SNEGSKA (reference sequence). Trimming removed 0 bases from V and 0 bases from J, with 9 bases in between.

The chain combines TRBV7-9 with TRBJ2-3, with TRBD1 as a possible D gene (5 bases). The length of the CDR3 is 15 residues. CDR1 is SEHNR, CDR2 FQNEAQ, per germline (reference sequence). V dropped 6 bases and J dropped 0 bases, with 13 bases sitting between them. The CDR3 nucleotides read TGTGCCAGCAGTCCTCAGGGATATAGCACAGATACGCAGTATTTT. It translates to CASSPQGYSTDTQYF.

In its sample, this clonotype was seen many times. CDR3 sequence: CASSFSPLFEQFF. In nucleotides, the CDR3 is TGTGCCAGCAGTTTTAGTCCCCTTTTTGAGCAGTTCTTC. The rearrangement joins TRBV12-3 or TRBV12-4 to TRBJ2-1, with D uncertain. Deletions cut 3 bases from V and 9 bases from J, with 12 bases between. This CDR3 is built from 13 residues.

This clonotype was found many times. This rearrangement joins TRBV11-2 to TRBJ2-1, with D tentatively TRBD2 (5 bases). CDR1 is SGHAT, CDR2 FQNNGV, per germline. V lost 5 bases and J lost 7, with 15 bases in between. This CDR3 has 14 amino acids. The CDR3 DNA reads TGTGCCAGCAGCCCCGACCGGGAACCTAATGAGCAGTTCTTC. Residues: CASSPDREPNEQFF.